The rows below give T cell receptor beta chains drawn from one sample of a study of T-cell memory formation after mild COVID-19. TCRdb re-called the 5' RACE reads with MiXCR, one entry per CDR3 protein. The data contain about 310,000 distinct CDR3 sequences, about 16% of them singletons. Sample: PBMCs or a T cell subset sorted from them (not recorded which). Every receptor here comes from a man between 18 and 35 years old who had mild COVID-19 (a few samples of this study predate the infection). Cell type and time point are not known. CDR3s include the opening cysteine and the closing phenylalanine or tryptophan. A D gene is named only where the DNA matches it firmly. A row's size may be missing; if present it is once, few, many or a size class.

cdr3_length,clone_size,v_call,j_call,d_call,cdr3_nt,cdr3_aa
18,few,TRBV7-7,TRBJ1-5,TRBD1,TGTGCCAGCCCAAGGGGTAGTAGGACAGGACCCTTTAGCCAGCCCCAGCATTTT,CASPRGSRTGPFSQPQHF
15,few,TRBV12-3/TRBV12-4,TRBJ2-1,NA,TGTGCCAGCAGTTTAGCCCTTTGGGGGGCCAATGAGCAGTTCTTC,CASSLALWGANEQFF
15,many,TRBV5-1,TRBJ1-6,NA,TGCGCCAGCAGCTTGGGGGGAGCCCGGTATTCACCCCTCCACTTT,CASSLGGARYSPLHF
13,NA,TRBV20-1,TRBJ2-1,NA,TGCAGTGCTAGAAGTCTAAACTACAATGAGCAGTTCTTC,CSARSLNYNEQFF
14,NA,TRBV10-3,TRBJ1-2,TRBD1,TGTGCCATCAGTCGGGACAGATCTAACTATGGCTACACCTTC,CAISRDRSNYGYTF
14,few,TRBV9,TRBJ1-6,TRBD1,TGTGCCAGCAGCCATGACAGGGGGAGATCACCCCTCCACTTT,CASSHDRGRSPLHF
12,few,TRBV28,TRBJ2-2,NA,TGTGTCGCAGGGAGGAACACCGGGGAGCTGTTTTTT,CVAGRNTGELFF
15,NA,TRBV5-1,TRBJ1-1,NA,TGCGCCAGCAGCTGGGGGGATATAGGGAACACTGAAGCTTTCTTT,CASSWGDIGNTEAFF
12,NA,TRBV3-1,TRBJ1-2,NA,TGTGCCAGCAGCCAATACGGACGGGGCTACACCTTC,CASSQYGRGYTF
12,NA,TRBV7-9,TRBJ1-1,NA,TGTGCCAGCAGCTCCCAGGGCGGGGAAGCTTTCTTT,CASSSQGGEAFF
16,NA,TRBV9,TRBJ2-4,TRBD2,TGTGCCAGCAGCGTAGTTAGCGGGGGGCCGGGGAACATTCAGTACTTC,CASSVVSGGPGNIQYF
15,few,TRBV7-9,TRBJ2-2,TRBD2,TGTGCCAGCAGCACGACTAGCGAGGCGACCGGGGAGCTGTTTTTT,CASSTTSEATGELFF
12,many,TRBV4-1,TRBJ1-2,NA,TGCGCCAGCAGCCAAGACAGCTATGGCTACACCTTC,CASSQDSYGYTF
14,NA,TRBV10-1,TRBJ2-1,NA,TGCGCCAGCAAAGGTTCCCTAGCAGACAATGAGCAGTTCTTC,CASKGSLADNEQFF
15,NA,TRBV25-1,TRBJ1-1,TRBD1,TGTGCCAGCAGTGATCCGGGGACAGGTAACACTGAAGCTTTCTTT,CASSDPGTGNTEAFF
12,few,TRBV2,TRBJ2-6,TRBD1,TGTGCCGCAGGGACAGGGCTGGCCGTCCTGACTTTC,CAAGTGLAVLTF
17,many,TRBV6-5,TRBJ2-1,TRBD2,TGTGCCAGCAGTTACTCGATTGGGGGGGTAGCGTACAATGAGCAGTTCTTC,CASSYSIGGVAYNEQFF
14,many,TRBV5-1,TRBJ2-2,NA,TGCGCCAGCAGCTTCGGGATTGATACCGGGGAGCTGTTTTTT,CASSFGIDTGELFF
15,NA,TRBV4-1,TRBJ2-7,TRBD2,TGCGCCAGCAGCGCCAATTGGGGGGGATCCTACGAGCAGTACTTC,CASSANWGGSYEQYF
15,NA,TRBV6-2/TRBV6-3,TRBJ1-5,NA,TGTGCCAGCAGTTACTCGATGAGACAAGCTCAGCCCCAGCATTTT,CASSYSMRQAQPQHF
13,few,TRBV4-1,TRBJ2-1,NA,TGCGCCAGCAGCCCATCGATGGGGGATGAGCAGTTCTTC,CASSPSMGDEQFF
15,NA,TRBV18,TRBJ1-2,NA,TGTGCCAGCTCACCACGGACAGCCCTAAACTATGGCTACACCTTC,CASSPRTALNYGYTF
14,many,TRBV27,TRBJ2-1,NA,TGTGCCAGCGGAATCGGGACGTACTACAATGAGCAGTTCTTC,CASGIGTYYNEQFF
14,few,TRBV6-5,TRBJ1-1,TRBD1,TGTGCCAGCAGTTACGCAGGGGGATGGACTGAAGCTTTCTTT,CASSYAGGWTEAFF
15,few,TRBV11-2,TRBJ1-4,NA,TGTGCCAGCAGCTCGATACCGCTTGGACGGAGGGTACTGTTTTTT,CASSSIPLGRRVLFF
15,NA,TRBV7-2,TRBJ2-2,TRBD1,TGTGCCAGCAGCCGCGGGACAGGGCATACCGGGGAGCTGTTTTTT,CASSRGTGHTGELFF
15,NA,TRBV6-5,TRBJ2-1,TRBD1,TGTGCCACCGGGACAGGAGGGGTCATCTACAATGAGCAGTTCTTC,CATGTGGVIYNEQFF
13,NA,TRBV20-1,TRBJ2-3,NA,TGCAGTGCTAGGCCCCCGGCGGTGGATACGCAGTATTTT,CSARPPAVDTQYF
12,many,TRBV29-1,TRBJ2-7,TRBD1,TGCAGCGTGGGACAGGGGTACTACGAGCAGTACTTC,CSVGQGYYEQYF
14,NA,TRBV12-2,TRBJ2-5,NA,TGTGCAAGTCGCGGAAGGACAGAGAAAGAGACCCAGTACTTC,CASRGRTEKETQYF
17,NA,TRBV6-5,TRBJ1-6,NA,TGTGCCAGCAGTTCCTTTGGGGGCAGCTCCTATAATTCACCCCTCCACTTT,CASSSFGGSSYNSPLHF
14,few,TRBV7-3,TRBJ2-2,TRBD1,TGTGCCAGCGGTATCGACAGGGTGCCCGGGGAGCTGTTTTTT,CASGIDRVPGELFF
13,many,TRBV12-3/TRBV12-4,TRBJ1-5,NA,TGTGCCAGCAGCTTAGCGGGCAATCAGCCCCAGCATTTT,CASSLAGNQPQHF
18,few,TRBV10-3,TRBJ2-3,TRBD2,TGTGCCATCAGTGAGATAAGCGGGGGGACCCGCAGCACAGATACGCAGTATTTT,CAISEISGGTRSTDTQYF
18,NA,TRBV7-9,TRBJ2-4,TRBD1,TGTGCCAGCAGCTTAGGCCCTGGAAGGGGGCGAACAGTAAACATTCAGTACTTC,CASSLGPGRGRTVNIQYF
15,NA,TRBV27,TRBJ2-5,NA,TGTGCCAGCAGTTTAGGAGGGCCCCCCCAAGAGACCCAGTACTTC,CASSLGGPPQETQYF
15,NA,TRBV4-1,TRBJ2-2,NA,TGCGCCAGCAGGCCTCGACAGTCTAACACCGGGGAGCTGTTTTTT,CASRPRQSNTGELFF
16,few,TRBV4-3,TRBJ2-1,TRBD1,TGCGCCAGCAGCCAAGATTTGAGGGCAGGGGGACATGAGCAGTTCTTC,CASSQDLRAGGHEQFF
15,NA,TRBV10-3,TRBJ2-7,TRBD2,TGTGCCATCACCGAAAGGCTAGCGGGGACCTACGAGCAGTACTTC,CAITERLAGTYEQYF
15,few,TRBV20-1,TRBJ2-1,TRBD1,TGCAGTGCTAGAGTCGCCGGGACAGGGGGCAATGAGCAGTTCTTC,CSARVAGTGGNEQFF
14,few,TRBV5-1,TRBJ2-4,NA,TGCGCCAGCAGCTTGGAGCGAGGGGTAAACATTCAGTACTTC,CASSLERGVNIQYF
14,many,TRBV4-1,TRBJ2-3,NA,TGCGCCAGCAGACGGGACTTCAGCACAGATACGCAGTATTTT,CASRRDFSTDTQYF
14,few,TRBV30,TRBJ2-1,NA,TGTGCCTGGATCGGGCGGGGCAGCTACAATGAGCAGTTCTTC,CAWIGRGSYNEQFF
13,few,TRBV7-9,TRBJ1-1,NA,TGTGCCAGCAGCTACCCAGGGGACACTGAAGCTTTCTTT,CASSYPGDTEAFF
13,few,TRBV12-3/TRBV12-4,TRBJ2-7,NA,TGTGCCAGCAGTTCCCGGGGGTGGTACGAGCAGTACTTC,CASSSRGWYEQYF
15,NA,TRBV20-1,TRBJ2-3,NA,TGCAGTGCGACCCGGACTATCCCGGTCACAGATACGCAGTATTTT,CSATRTIPVTDTQYF
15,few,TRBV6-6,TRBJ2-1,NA,TGTGCCAGCATCACCACAGGCCCCCCGTACAATGAGCAGTTCTTC,CASITTGPPYNEQFF
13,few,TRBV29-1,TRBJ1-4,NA,TGCAGCGACCTCAGGGGTGCTAATGAAAAACTGTTTTTT,CSDLRGANEKLFF
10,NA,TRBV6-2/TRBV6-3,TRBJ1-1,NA,TGTGCCAGATCGTTGGGCCCGGCTTTCTTT,CARSLGPAFF
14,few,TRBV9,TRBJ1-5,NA,TGTGCCAGCAGCGTAGGGGGGTCGGGCCAGCCCCAGCATTTT,CASSVGGSGQPQHF
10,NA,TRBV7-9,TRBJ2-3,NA,TGTGCCAGCAGCGCCGATACGCAGTATTTT,CASSADTQYF
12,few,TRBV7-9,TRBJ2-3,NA,TGTGCCAGCAGTGGGACGTTGGATACGCAGTATTTT,CASSGTLDTQYF
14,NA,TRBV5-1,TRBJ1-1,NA,TGCGCCAGCAGCTTGAACCAGGGAAGAACTGAAGCTTTCTTT,CASSLNQGRTEAFF
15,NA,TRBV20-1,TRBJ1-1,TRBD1,TGCAGTGCTAGAGACCCGACAGGGGCAGGCACTGAAGCTTTCTTT,CSARDPTGAGTEAFF
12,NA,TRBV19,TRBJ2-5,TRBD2,TGTGCCAGTAGGGGGGGGCAAGAGACCCAGTACTTC,CASRGGQETQYF
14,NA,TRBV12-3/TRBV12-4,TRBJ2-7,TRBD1,TGTGCCAGCAGTCCGGACAGGGGGCCCTACGAGCAGTACTTC,CASSPDRGPYEQYF
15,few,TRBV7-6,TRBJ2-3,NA,TGTGCCAGCAGCGACCGGGACCGGGCGGCAGATACGCAGTATTTT,CASSDRDRAADTQYF